A selection of T cell receptor beta chains follows, all from one sample in a study of T-cell memory formation after mild COVID-19. TCRdb redid the calling of the 5' RACE reads with MiXCR, one entry per CDR3 protein. The sample has 150,000 to 200,000 distinct CDR3 sequences; 11% are singletons. Sequencing input: PBMCs or a T cell subset sorted from them (not recorded which). The receptors originated from a man younger than 35 who had mild COVID-19 (a few samples of this study predate the infection). Cell type and time point are not known. Both conserved end residues are part of each CDR3. Fields, in order: clone size, J gene, D gene, V gene, CDR3 DNA, CDR3 protein. D genes are given only for firm matches. Size is stated for part of the rows, as once, few or many counts, or as a class when the clone is expanded.

few,TRBJ1-2,TRBD1,TRBV20-1,TGCAGTGCTAGAGTAACAGGGGTTAACTATGGCTACACCTTC,CSARVTGVNYGYTF
few,TRBJ2-3,.,TRBV7-2,.,CASSFGPGLASAGTQYF
many,TRBJ2-2,.,TRBV7-2,TGTGCCAGCAGCTCAGACTCGGGCGGGGAGCTGTTTTTT,CASSSDSGGELFF
.,TRBJ2-1,.,TRBV7-2,TGTGCCAGCAGCGGAACAGGTACCTATGAGCAGTTCTTC,CASSGTGTYEQFF
few,TRBJ2-3,.,TRBV5-1,TGCGCCAGCAGCTTGGGAGGACCTCAAAATACGCAGTATTTT,CASSLGGPQNTQYF
.,TRBJ2-5,.,TRBV5-5,TGTGCCAGCAGCTTGGGGGGTCACTCCCAAGAGACCCAGTACTTC,CASSLGGHSQETQYF
few,TRBJ1-5,.,TRBV20-1,TGCAGTGCTACCCCGCCCGATCAGCCCCAGCATTTT,CSATPPDQPQHF
few,TRBJ2-5,TRBD2,TRBV24-1,TGTGCCACCAGTGATCCAACTAGCGGGGGAGAGACCCAGTACTTC,CATSDPTSGGETQYF
.,TRBJ1-3,.,TRBV6-5,TGTGCCAGCAGCAGACGCGGGGACTCTGGAAACACCATATATTTT,CASSRRGDSGNTIYF
.,TRBJ2-5,TRBD1,TRBV2,TGTGCCAGCAGTGGTCTTCAGGGGGCAAGAGAGACCCAGTACTTC,CASSGLQGARETQYF
.,TRBJ1-2,.,TRBV6-5,TGTGCCAGCAGTTATAGCGGACGAGACTATGGCTACACCTTC,CASSYSGRDYGYTF
.,TRBJ2-3,TRBD2,TRBV7-3,TGTGCCAGCAGCATCACTAGCGGGGGCGCAGATACGCAGTATTTT,CASSITSGGADTQYF
many,TRBJ1-1,.,TRBV4-1,TGCGCCAGCAGTCATCCCTGGGGGTCGAACACTGAAGCTTTCTTT,CASSHPWGSNTEAFF
.,TRBJ2-2,TRBD1,TRBV5-1,TGCGCCAGCACCCCCCAACACACAGGGGTCGGTTACACCGGGGAGCTGTTTTTT,CASTPQHTGVGYTGELFF
few,TRBJ2-3,.,TRBV12-3/TRBV12-4,TGTGCCAGCAGTCCCCGGGACAACACAGATACGCAGTATTTT,CASSPRDNTDTQYF
.,TRBJ1-5,.,TRBV7-2,TGTGCCAGCAGCTTAGCGGGGGGGCTTAGCAATCAGCCCCAGCATTTT,CASSLAGGLSNQPQHF
.,TRBJ1-1,.,TRBV5-1,TGCGCCAGCAGTCCGGTAGATGGCCTCCCTTCCCCATTCTTT,CASSPVDGLPSPFF
.,TRBJ2-1,TRBD2,TRBV2,TGTGCCAGCAGTAGCACCGGGACTAGCGCCAATGAGCAGTTCTTC,CASSSTGTSANEQFF